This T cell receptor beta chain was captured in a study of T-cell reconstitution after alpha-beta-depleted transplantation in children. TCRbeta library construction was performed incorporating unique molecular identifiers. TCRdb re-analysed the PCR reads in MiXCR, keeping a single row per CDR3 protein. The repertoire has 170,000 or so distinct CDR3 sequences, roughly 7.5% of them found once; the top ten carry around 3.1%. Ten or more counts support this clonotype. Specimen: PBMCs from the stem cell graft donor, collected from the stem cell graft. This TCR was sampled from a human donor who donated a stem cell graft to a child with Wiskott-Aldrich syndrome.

CDR3 bases: TGTGCCACCAGCAGAGCTGGCGGTTCCTCCTACAATGAGCAGTTCTTC. Translation: CATSRAGGSSYNEQFF. This rearrangement joins TRBV15 to TRBJ2-1; D call uncertain. The V and J ends lost 1 base and 0 bases respectively, with 10 bases between them. CDR1 and CDR2 from the germline V gene are LNHNV and YYDKDF (reference sequence). This CDR3 has 16 amino acids.